These T cell receptor beta chains were read from a single sample in a study of T cell responses to AZD1222 COVID-19 vaccine. Produced via immunoSEQ multiplex PCR; TCRdb's table is partial and in-frame only. The profile shows 250,000 to 300,000 clones, 94% of them singletons. This specimen was peripheral blood, taken 28 days after the second AZD1222 dose. Receptors originate from an adult who received the AZD1222 COVID-19 vaccine. Each CDR3 is given with its conserved first and last residue. D genes are given only for firm matches. Clone sizes are given selectively: once, few, many, or a class where the clone is expanded.

TGTGCCAGTAGTCCCACACCCCAGGACAGTAATGAAAAACTGTTTTTT,CASSPTPQDSNEKLFF,TRBJ1-4,.,.,TRBV19
TGTGCCACCAGCAGAGATCTGGCACAAGAGACCCAGTACTTC,CATSRDLAQETQYF,TRBJ2-5,once,.,TRBV15
TGTGCCAGCAGCTTGGGCGCGGCTAACTATGGCTACACCTTC,CASSLGAANYGYTF,TRBJ1-2,.,.,TRBV5-5
TGCGCCAGCAGCGCCCCGGGGCGGGGCGGAGAGACCCAGTACTTC,CASSAPGRGGETQYF,TRBJ2-5,.,.,TRBV5-1
TGTGCCAGCAGTGGGGGGCCCCGGGATACGCAGTATTTT,CASSGGPRDTQYF,TRBJ2-3,.,.,TRBV6-4
TGTGCCAGCAGTTTAGGGTTAGCGGGCACTCCCCCAAACAATGAGCAGTTCTTC,CASSLGLAGTPPNNEQFF,TRBJ2-1,.,TRBD2,TRBV28
TGTGCCAGCAGCATTGACAGGGTCGGCGGCTACACCTTC,CASSIDRVGGYTF,TRBJ1-2,.,TRBD1,TRBV7-3
TGTGCCAGCAGACCCTCGGTTGGGGGCAATGAGCAGTTCTTC,CASRPSVGGNEQFF,TRBJ2-1,.,.,TRBV7-3
TGTGCTTCGGGTAGCGGGGGGGCCGGGTCCCCAGATACGCAGTATTTT,CASGSGGAGSPDTQYF,TRBJ2-3,.,TRBD2,TRBV6-4
TGTGCCAGCAGTTACTCGGAGGTAATGAACACTGAAGCTTTCTTT,CASSYSEVMNTEAFF,TRBJ1-1,.,.,TRBV6-6
TGTGCCAGTAGTATTCAAGGTGGGAATCAGCCCCAGCATTTT,CASSIQGGNQPQHF,TRBJ1-5,.,.,TRBV19
TGTGCCAGCAGCCAAGAGCAGGGGAATCAGCCCCAGCATTTT,CASSQEQGNQPQHF,TRBJ1-5,once,.,TRBV4-2
TGTGCCAGCAGCCCGGGACAATCTCAGCCCCAGCATTTT,CASSPGQSQPQHF,TRBJ1-5,.,.,TRBV6-2/TRBV6-3
TGTGCCAGCAGCTTAGTAGGACAGGGGGACTATTATGGCTACACCTTC,CASSLVGQGDYYGYTF,TRBJ1-2,.,TRBD1,TRBV11-2
TGTGCCAGCAGTTTGAGGACAGGGGGGAACACTGAAGCTTTCTTT,CASSLRTGGNTEAFF,TRBJ1-1,.,TRBD1,TRBV28
TGTGCCACCAGCAGAGCAGGGGGCACAAACACTGAAGCTTTCTTT,CATSRAGGTNTEAFF,TRBJ1-1,.,TRBD1,TRBV15
TGCGCCAGCAGCCCCCCCTCGGCTACTGAAGCTTTCTTT,CASSPPSATEAFF,TRBJ1-1,.,.,TRBV4-1
TGCGCCAGCAGCTTACACAGGGGGTCGGCAGAGACCCAGTACTTC,CASSLHRGSAETQYF,TRBJ2-5,.,TRBD1,TRBV5-1
TGTGCCAGTAGTGGGGGCAGGGGGGCCTCCTACAATGAGCAGTTCTTC,CASSGGRGASYNEQFF,TRBJ2-1,.,.,TRBV19
TGTGCCAGCAGCCTACCGGAGGGTTTTCGCTCCTACGAGCAGTACTTC,CASSLPEGFRSYEQYF,TRBJ2-7,.,.,TRBV7-2
TGTGCCAGCAGCTTAGATGGGACTGGTGCTAGCACAGATACGCAGTATTTT,CASSLDGTGASTDTQYF,TRBJ2-3,.,.,TRBV11-3
TGTGCCAGCAGCTTAGACAGCAGCTCCTACGAGCAGTACTTC,CASSLDSSSYEQYF,TRBJ2-7,.,.,TRBV11-2
TGTGCCAGCAGTTTGGGGGGGCCGGTCTATGGCTACACCTTC,CASSLGGPVYGYTF,TRBJ1-2,.,.,TRBV28
TGCAGCGTTGAAGAGCAGGGGTTGAACACTGAAGCTTTCTTT,CSVEEQGLNTEAFF,TRBJ1-1,.,.,TRBV29-1
TGTGCCAGCAGTTTGGAGGAGAACACTGAAGCTTTCTTT,CASSLEENTEAFF,TRBJ1-1,.,.,TRBV6-5
TGTGCCAGCAGCCTTATCGGGATAACTGGAAACACCATATATTTT,CASSLIGITGNTIYF,TRBJ1-3,.,.,TRBV7-2
TGCGCCAGCAGCCAGGACACTAGCACAGATACGCAGTATTTT,CASSQDTSTDTQYF,TRBJ2-3,.,.,TRBV4-3
TGTGCCAGCCTCAGCCTCCGGGGCCCTGATGAAAAACTGTTTTTT,CASLSLRGPDEKLFF,TRBJ1-4,.,.,TRBV27
TGCGCCAGCAGCCCCGGGGGGGGCAATCAGCCCCAGCATTTT,CASSPGGGNQPQHF,TRBJ1-5,.,.,TRBV5-1
TGTGCCAGCAGCTTAGGTGGCAGGGGCCTCACTGAAGCTTTCTTT,CASSLGGRGLTEAFF,TRBJ1-1,.,.,TRBV7-9
TGTGCCAGCTCACCACCCATGGGACAGGGTGGGATGAACACTGAAGCTTTCTTT,CASSPPMGQGGMNTEAFF,TRBJ1-1,.,TRBD1,TRBV18
TGTGCCACCAGCACACAAAGCGGGGTCAATGAGCAGTTCTTC,CATSTQSGVNEQFF,TRBJ2-1,few,TRBD2,TRBV15
TGCGCCAGCAGCTTGGCCGGTGGGACAGGGGCCCTTGGAGAGACCCAGTACTTC,CASSLAGGTGALGETQYF,TRBJ2-5,.,TRBD1,TRBV5-1
TGTGCCAGCAGCTTGGCCTCTTCTGCCGGGAAGTACTTC,CASSLASSAGKYF,TRBJ2-7,.,.,TRBV5-7
TGCGCCAGCCGACCGGGACCCGCACGCAGTTTGAACACTGAAGCTTTCTTT,CASRPGPARSLNTEAFF,TRBJ1-1,.,.,TRBV4-1